Below are 18 T cell receptor beta chains sequenced from a single sample in a study of radiotherapy plus CTLA-4 blockade in lung cancer. The table came from immunoSEQ multiplex PCR; TCRdb's copy has only in-frame clones and leaves some out. The profile covers about 53,000 clones, with approximately 84% appearing a single time and 4% to 5% taken by the ten largest. This sample comprised peripheral blood, obtained from a patient treated with radiotherapy plus ipilimumab. These receptors were collected from a human donor with non-small cell lung cancer whose response to radiotherapy plus ipilimumab could not be evaluated.

The V call is TRBV10-3, the J call TRBJ1-5; TRBD1 matches at 8 bases. The germline gives CDR1 ENHRY, CDR2 SYGVKD. This CDR3 has 15 residues. The V gene end was trimmed by 3 bases and the J gene end by 4 bases; junction bases not matched to a gene: 5. CDR3 sequence: CAISEGTGKNQPQHF. CDR3 sequence (DNA): TGTGCCATCAGTGAAGGGACAGGAAAGAATCAGCCCCAGCATTTT.

This clone was observed a single time. V is TRBV6-5 and J is TRBJ2-5; 9 bases map to TRBD1. From germline, CDR1 is MNHEY and CDR2 SVGAGI. The CDR3 covers 15 residues. V was pared by 5 bases and J by 1 base, with 5 bases of the junction left unmatched. The CDR3 DNA reads as TGTGCCAGCAGTCGCACAGGGGGCTCCCAAGAGACCCAGTACTTC. As protein: CASSRTGGSQETQYF.

V usage is TRBV10-3 and J usage is TRBJ2-2, with TRBD1 identical over 9 bases. CDR3 size: 17 residues. With V trimmed by 6 bases and J by 1 base, 9 bases remained unmatched. Germline assignment: CDR1 ENHRY and CDR2 SYGVKD. CDR3 region: CAISILQGAQNTGELFF. CDR3 in DNA: TGTGCCATCAGCATATTACAGGGGGCGCAGAACACCGGGGAGCTGTTTTTT.

The chain carries TRBV28 and TRBJ2-7; TRBD1 agrees at 8 bases. The CDR3 loop spans 15 amino acids. From germline, CDR1 is MDHEN and CDR2 SYDVKM. After removal of 3 bases from V and 2 bases from J, the junction contained 6 bases not matched to a gene. CDR3 nucleotide sequence: TGTGCCAGCAGTTTCTGGCAGGGGGCCGCCTACGAGCAGTACTTC. Protein product: CASSFWQGAAYEQYF. Complete variable domain (other parts from reference TRBV28 and TRBJ2-7): DVKVTQSSRYLVKRTGEKVFLECVQDMDHENMFWYRQDPGLGLRLIYFSYDVKMKEKGDIPEGYSVSREKKERFSLILESASTNQTSMYLCASSFWQGAAYEQYFGPGTRLTVT.

The chain links TRBV6-1 to TRBJ1-1; 7 nucleotides align to TRBD1. CDR3 length: 14 residues. Unmatched junction bases numbered 5, after V lost 2 bases and J lost 5 bases. Per the germline V gene, CDR1 is MNHNS and CDR2 is SASEGT. The CDR3 protein is CASSERRGLTEAFF. The CDR3 region has the DNA TGTGCCAGCAGTGAACGGAGGGGGCTGACTGAAGCTTTCTTT.

The rearrangement uses TRBV11-3 and TRBJ2-1, with unresolved D. V lost 0 bases to trimming and J lost 0 bases, with 12 bases between them. CDR1 is SGHNT, CDR2 YENEEA, per germline. The CDR3 runs to 17 residues. CDR3 protein: CASSLDSGRSSYNEQFF. The CDR3 coding sequence is TGTGCCAGCAGCTTAGATTCTGGCCGGAGCTCCTACAATGAGCAGTTCTTC.

The chain carries TRBV27 and TRBJ1-2, with 11 bases matching TRBD1. J lost 3 bases, V lost 5 bases, and 8 bases had no gene match. The CDR3 spans 16 residues. Germline V gene sequence: CDR1 MNHEY, CDR2 SMNVEV (reference sequence). CDR3 DNA sequence: TGTGCCAGCAGTCCGGCATGGACAGGGGGCGACTATGGCTACACCTTC. Translating it yields CASSPAWTGGDYGYTF.

This chain joins TRBV19 and TRBJ1-1; D might be TRBD1 (6 bases). Looked up from germline, CDR1 is LNHDA and CDR2 is SQIVND (reference sequence). The CDR3 has 15 residues. Trimming took off 2 bases at V and 4 bases at J, with 14 bases between the two ends. The CDR3, as DNA: TGTGCCAGTAGTATATCGGGACAAACTCTCACTGAAGCTTTCTTT. It translates to CASSISGQTLTEAFF.

This chain joins TRBV7-9 and TRBJ2-7; TRBD1 is a possible D gene (6 bases). This CDR3 comprises 13 residues. Germline V gene sequence: CDR1 SEHNR, CDR2 FQNEAQ (reference sequence). The V end lost 3 bases, the J end lost 2 bases, and 8 bases lay between the germline ends. The CDR3 nucleotides read TGTGCCAGCAGCTTCGCAGGGGCCTACGAGCAGTACTTC. Its protein is CASSFAGAYEQYF. Combining the CDR3 with reference TRBV7-9 and TRBJ2-7 gives the whole variable domain DTGVSQNPRHKITKRGQNVTFRCDPISEHNRLYWYRQTLGQGPEFLTYFQNEAQLEKSRLLSDRFSAERPKGSFSTLEIQRTEQGDSAMYLCASSFAGAYEQYFGPGTRLTVT.

The V and J genes are TRBV30 and TRBJ2-2, with D possibly matching TRBD1 (6 bases). V was shortened by 0 bases and J by 3 bases, with 17 bases between the two germline ends. This CDR3 comprises 17 residues. CDR1 and CDR2 from the germline V gene are GTSNPN and SVGIG (reference sequence). The CDR3 is CAWSVRAWGQYTGELFF. The CDR3, as DNA: TGTGCCTGGAGTGTAAGGGCTTGGGGGCAGTACACCGGGGAGCTGTTTTTT.

The chain's CDR3 is CASVPCRGQGRDEQYF. The CDR3 DNA sequence: TGTGCTAGTGTACCCTGCAGGGGACAGGGAAGGGACGAGCAGTACTTC. The rearrangement links TRBV12-5 to TRBJ2-5, with TRBD1 identical over 9 bases. The better agreement between TRBJ2-7 and the DNA end casts doubt on the J call. The CDR3 totals 16 residues. Germline V gene sequence: CDR1 LGHNT, CDR2 FRNRAP.

The chain has TRBV18 and TRBJ2-1; 10 nucleotides match TRBD2. Unmatched junction bases numbered 15, after V lost 3 bases and J lost 10 bases. Germline CDR1 is KGHSH and CDR2 is LQKENI. The CDR3 extends over 17 amino acids. The CDR3 nucleotides read TGTGCCAGCTCACCGAGGGAATTAGCGGGAGGAGCGGGGGAGCAGTTCTTC. The encoded protein is CASSPRELAGGAGEQFF.

V is TRBV9 and J is TRBJ2-1, with TRBD2 matching over 8 bases. Germline V CDR1 and CDR2: SGDLS, YYNGEE. The CDR3 contains 16 residues. Trimming removed 4 bases from V and 1 base from J; junction bases left unmatched: 7. CDR3: CASSPTGGGSYNEQFF. Written as DNA, the CDR3 is TGTGCCAGCAGCCCCACGGGCGGGGGGTCCTACAATGAGCAGTTCTTC.

This clone was counted a single time. The chain links TRBV4-3 to TRBJ2-7; TRBD1 aligns across 11 bases. The junction had 4 bases not matched to a gene; V was cut back by 2 bases and J by 4 bases. Germline CDR1 LGHNA, CDR2 YSLEER. This CDR3 contains 15 residues. The CDR3: CASSQRTGGGYEQYF. The CDR3 DNA reads TGCGCCAGCAGCCAAAGGACAGGGGGCGGGTACGAGCAGTACTTC.

The gene calls are TRBV28 and TRBJ2-2, with TRBD2 identical over 14 bases. CDR1 and CDR2 (germline): MDHEN, SYDVKM. The CDR3 covers 18 residues. J lost 2 bases, V lost 6 bases, and 8 bases had no gene match. The CDR3 DNA sequence: TGTGCCAGCAGCCACCGGACTAGCGGGAGGATTAACACCGGGGAGCTGTTTTTT. It specifies CASSHRTSGRINTGELFF.

This clone has only one observation. V gene TRBV6-5 combines with J gene TRBJ2-7; 10 nucleotides align to TRBD1. The CDR3 spans 16 residues. Per germline, CDR1 MNHEY and CDR2 SVGAGI. The V and J ends lost 4 bases and 3 bases, in that order; junction bases with no gene match: 9. CDR3 DNA: TGTGCCAGCAGTTCATTCCGGGACAGGGGTAGCTACGAGCAGTACTTC. Amino acid sequence: CASSSFRDRGSYEQYF.

V gene TRBV4-1 combines with J gene TRBJ2-3, with 12 bases matching TRBD2. The length of the CDR3 is 15 residues. Losses at the gene ends were 3 bases for V and 4 bases for J; bases not matched to a gene: 2. The germline V gene has CDR1 MGHRA and CDR2 YSYEKL. The CDR3 loop is CASSQTSGSSDTQYF. CDR3 coding DNA: TGCGCCAGCAGCCAGACTAGCGGGAGCTCAGATACGCAGTATTTT.

The chain recombines TRBV11-2 with TRBJ2-7; 7 nucleotides agree with TRBD2. The germline gives CDR1 SGHAT, CDR2 FQNNGV. V shed 5 bases, J shed 2 bases, and the junction held 9 bases outside the gene matches. The CDR3 covers 15 residues. CDR3 protein: CASSPRASGTYEQYF. The CDR3, as DNA: TGTGCCAGCAGCCCCAGGGCTAGCGGTACCTACGAGCAGTACTTC.